This T cell receptor (beta chain) originates from a study of blood T cell repertoires in COVID-19. Sequenced by immunoSEQ multiplex PCR; TCRdb stores in-frame clones only, minus some. The table includes roughly 220,000 clones, 80% to 90% detected once. Germline V gene sequence: CDR1 MNHEY, CDR2 SMNVEV (reference sequence). The CDR3 is 14 amino acids. V shed 7 bases and J 7 bases; nucleotides not matched to a gene: 3. V is TRBV27 and J is TRBJ2-1; 14 positions agree with TRBD2. The receptor was derived from a man under 40 with active or convalescent COVID-19. The sample taken for sequencing was peripheral blood. As DNA, the CDR3 is TGTGCCAGCACCGGACTAGCGGGGGGTAATGAGCAGTTCTTC. This translates into CASTGLAGGNEQFF.